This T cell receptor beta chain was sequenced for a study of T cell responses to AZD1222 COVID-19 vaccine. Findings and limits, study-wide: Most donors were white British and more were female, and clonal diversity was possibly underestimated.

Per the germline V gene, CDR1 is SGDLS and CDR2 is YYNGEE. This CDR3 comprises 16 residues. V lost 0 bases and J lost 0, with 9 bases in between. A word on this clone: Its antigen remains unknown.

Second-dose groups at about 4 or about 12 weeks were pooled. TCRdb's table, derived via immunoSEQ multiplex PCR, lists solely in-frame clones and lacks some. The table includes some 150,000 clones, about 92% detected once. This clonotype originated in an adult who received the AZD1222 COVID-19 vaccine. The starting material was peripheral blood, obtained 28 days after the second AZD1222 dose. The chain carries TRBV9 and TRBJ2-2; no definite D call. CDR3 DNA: TGTGCCAGCAGCGTAGGAGGCTTGCCGAACACCGGGGAGCTGTTTTTT. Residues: CASSVGGLPNTGELFF.